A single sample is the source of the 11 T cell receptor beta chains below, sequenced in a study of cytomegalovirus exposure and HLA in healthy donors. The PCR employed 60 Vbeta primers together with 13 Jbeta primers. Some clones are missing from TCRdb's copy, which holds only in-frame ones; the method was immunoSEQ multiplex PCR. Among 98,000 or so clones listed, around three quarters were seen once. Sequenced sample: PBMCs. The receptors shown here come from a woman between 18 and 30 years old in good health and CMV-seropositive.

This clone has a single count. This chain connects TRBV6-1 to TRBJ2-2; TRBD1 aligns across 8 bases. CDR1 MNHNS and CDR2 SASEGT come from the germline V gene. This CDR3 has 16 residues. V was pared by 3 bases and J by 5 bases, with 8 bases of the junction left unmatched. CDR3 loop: CASSDPQGAGTGELFF. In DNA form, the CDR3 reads TGTGCCAGCAGTGATCCCCAGGGGGCTGGTACCGGGGAGCTGTTTTTT.

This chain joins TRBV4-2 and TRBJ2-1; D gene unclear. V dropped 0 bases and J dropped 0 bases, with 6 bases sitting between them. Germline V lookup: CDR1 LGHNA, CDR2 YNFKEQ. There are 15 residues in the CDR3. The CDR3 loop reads CASSQESGSYNEQFF. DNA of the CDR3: TGTGCCAGCAGCCAAGAATCGGGCTCCTACAATGAGCAGTTCTTC.

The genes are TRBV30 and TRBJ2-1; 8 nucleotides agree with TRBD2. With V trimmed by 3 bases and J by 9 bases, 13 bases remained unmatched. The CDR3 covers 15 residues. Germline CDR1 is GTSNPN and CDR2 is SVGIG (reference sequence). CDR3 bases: TGTGCCTGGAGCCCACTAGCGGCAAGGGGGGGTGAGCAGTTCTTC. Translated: CAWSPLAARGGEQFF.

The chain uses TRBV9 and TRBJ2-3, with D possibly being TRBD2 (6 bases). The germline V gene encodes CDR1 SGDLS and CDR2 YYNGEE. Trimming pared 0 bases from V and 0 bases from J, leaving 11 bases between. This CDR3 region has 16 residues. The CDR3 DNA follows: TGTGCCAGCAGCGTAGAGGGCGGGACGAGCACAGATACGCAGTATTTT. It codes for CASSVEGGTSTDTQYF.

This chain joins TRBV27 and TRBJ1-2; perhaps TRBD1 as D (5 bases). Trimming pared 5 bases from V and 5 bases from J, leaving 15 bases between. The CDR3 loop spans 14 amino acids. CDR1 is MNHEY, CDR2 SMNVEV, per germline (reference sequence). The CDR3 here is CASSDSVGRYGYTF. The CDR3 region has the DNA TGTGCCAGCAGTGACAGTGTAGGGAGGTATGGCTACACCTTC.

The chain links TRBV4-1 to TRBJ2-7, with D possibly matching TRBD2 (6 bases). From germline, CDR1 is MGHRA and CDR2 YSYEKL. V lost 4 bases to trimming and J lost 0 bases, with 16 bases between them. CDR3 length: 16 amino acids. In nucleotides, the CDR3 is TGCGCCAGCAGCCCCTCCTTGCCAGCGGGCTCCTACGAGCAGTACTTC. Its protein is CASSPSLPAGSYEQYF.

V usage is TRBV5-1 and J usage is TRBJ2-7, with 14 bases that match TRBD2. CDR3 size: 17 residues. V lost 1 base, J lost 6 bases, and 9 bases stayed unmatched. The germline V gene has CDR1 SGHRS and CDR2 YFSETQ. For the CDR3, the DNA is TGCGCCAGCAGCTTGTCGGGACTAGCGGGAGCGTACGGCGAGCAGTACTTC. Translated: CASSLSGLAGAYGEQYF.

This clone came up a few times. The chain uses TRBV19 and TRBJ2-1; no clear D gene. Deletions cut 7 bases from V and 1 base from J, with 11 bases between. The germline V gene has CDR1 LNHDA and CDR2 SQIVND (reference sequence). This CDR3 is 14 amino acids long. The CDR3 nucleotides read TGTGCCAGTACCCCGCGAGAGTCCTACAATGAGCAGTTCTTC. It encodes CASTPRESYNEQFF.

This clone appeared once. The CDR3 DNA sequence: TGTGCCAGCAGTGAAGTGGGGACTAGCGGGAGGGCGAGCACAGATACGCAGTATTTT. The encoded protein is CASSEVGTSGRASTDTQYF. The chain employs TRBV6-1 and TRBJ2-3; TRBD2 matches at 16 bases. The CDR3 is made up of 19 amino acids. Losses at the gene ends were 1 base for V and 0 bases for J; bases not matched to a gene: 4. Germline V gene lookup returns CDR1 MNHNS and CDR2 SASEGT.

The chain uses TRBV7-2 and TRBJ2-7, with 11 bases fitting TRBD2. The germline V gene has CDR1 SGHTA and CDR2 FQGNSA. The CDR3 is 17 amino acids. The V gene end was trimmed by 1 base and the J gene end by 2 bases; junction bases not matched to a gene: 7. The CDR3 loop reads CASSLVGGSGRAYEQYF. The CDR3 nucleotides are TGTGCCAGCAGCTTAGTTGGGGGTAGCGGGAGGGCCTACGAGCAGTACTTC.

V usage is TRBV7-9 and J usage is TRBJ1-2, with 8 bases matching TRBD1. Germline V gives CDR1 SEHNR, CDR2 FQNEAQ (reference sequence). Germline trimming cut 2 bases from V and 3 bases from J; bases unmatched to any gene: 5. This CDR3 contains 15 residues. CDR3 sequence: CASSLSSTGDYGYTF. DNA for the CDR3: TGTGCCAGCAGCTTATCGTCGACAGGGGACTATGGCTACACCTTC.